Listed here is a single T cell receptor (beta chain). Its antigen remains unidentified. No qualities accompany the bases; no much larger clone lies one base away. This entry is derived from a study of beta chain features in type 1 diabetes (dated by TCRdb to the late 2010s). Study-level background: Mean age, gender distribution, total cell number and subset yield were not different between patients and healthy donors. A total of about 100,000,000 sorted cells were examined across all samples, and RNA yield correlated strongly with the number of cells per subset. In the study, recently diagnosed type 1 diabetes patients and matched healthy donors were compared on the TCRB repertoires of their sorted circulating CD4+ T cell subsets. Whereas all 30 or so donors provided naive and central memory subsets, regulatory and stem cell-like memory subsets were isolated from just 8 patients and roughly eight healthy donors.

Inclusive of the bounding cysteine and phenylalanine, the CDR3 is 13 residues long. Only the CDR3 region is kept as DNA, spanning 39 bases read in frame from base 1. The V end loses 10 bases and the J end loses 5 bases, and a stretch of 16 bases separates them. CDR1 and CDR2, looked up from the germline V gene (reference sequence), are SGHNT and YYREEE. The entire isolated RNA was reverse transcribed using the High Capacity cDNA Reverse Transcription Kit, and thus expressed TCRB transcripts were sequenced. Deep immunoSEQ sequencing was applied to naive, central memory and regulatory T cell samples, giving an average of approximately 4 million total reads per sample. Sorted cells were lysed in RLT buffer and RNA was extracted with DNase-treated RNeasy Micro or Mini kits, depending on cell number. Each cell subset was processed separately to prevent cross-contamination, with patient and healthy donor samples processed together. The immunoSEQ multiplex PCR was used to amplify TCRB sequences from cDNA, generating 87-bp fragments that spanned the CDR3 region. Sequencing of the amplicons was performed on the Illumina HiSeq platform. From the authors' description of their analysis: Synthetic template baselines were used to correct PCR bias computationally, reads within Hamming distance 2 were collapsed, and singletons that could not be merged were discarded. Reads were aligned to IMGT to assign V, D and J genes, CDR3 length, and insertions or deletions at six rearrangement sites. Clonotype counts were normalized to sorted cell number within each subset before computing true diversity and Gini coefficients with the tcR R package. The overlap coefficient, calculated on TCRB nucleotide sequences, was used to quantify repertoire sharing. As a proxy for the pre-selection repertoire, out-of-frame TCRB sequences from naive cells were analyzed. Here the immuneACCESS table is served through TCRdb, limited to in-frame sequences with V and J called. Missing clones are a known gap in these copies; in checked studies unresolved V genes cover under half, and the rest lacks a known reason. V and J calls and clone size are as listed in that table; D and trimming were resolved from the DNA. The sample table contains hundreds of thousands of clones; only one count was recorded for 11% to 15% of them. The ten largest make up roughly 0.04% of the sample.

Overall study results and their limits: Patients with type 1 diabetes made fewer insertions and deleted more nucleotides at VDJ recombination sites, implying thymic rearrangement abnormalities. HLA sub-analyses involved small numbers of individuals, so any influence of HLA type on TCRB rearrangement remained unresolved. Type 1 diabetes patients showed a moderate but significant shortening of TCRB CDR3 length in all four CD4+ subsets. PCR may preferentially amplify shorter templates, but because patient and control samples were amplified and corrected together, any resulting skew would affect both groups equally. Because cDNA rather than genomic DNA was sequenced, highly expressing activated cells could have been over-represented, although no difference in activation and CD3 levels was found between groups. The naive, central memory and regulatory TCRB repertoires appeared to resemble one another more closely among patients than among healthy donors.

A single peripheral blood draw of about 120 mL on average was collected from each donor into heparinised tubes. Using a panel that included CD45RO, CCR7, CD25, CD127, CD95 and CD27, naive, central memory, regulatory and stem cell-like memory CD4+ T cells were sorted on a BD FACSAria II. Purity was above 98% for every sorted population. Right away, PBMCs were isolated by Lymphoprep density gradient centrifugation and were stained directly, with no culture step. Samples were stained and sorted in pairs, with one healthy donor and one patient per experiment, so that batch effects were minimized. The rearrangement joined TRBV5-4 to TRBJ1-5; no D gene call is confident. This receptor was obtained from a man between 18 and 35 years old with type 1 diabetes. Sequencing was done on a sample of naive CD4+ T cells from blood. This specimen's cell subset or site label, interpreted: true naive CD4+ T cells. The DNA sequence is TGTGCCGTCAGGTGGGGTAAGCATCAGCCCCAGCATTTT. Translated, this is CAVRWGKHQPQHF.